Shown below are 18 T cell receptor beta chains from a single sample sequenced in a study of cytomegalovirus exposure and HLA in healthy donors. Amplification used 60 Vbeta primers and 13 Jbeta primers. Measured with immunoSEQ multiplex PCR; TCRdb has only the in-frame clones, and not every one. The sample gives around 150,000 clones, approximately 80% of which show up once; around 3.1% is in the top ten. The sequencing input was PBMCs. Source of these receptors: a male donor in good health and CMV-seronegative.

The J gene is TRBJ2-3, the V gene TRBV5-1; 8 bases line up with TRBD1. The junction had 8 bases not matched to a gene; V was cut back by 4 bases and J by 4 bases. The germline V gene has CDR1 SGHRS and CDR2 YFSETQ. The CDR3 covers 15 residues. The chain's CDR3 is CASSTRDRRSDTQYF. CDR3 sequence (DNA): TGCGCCAGCAGCACCCGGGACAGGCGCTCAGATACGCAGTATTTT.

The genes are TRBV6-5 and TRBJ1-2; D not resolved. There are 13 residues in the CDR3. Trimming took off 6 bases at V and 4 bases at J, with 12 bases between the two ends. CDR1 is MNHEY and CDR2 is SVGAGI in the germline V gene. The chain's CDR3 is CASSQRGFYGYTF. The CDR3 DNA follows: TGTGCCAGCAGCCAACGGGGTTTCTATGGCTACACCTTC.

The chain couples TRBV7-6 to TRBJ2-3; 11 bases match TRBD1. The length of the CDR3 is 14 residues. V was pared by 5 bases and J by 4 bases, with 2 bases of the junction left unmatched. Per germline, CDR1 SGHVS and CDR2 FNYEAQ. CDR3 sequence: CASSVDRGPDTQYF. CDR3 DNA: TGTGCCAGCAGCGTGGACAGGGGGCCAGATACGCAGTATTTT.

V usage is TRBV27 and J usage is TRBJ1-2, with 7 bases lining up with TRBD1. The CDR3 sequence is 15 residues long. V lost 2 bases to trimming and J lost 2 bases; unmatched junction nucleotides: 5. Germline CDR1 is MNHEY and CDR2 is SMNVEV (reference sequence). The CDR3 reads CASSLHQGVNYGYTF. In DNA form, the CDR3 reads TGTGCCAGCAGTTTACACCAGGGGGTAAACTATGGCTACACCTTC.

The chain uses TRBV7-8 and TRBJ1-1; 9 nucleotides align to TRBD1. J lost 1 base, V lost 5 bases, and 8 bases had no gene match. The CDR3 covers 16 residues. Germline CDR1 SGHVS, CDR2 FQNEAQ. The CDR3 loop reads CASSRVPGQGNTEAFF. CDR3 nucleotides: TGTGCCAGCAGCCGTGTCCCGGGACAGGGGAACACTGAAGCTTTCTTT.

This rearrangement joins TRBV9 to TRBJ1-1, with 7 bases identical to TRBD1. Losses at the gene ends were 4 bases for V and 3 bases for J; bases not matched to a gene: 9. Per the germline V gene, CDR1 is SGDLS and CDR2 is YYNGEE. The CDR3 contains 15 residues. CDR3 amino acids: CASSYTDRWDTEAFF. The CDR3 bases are TGTGCCAGCAGCTATACGGACAGGTGGGACACTGAAGCTTTCTTT.

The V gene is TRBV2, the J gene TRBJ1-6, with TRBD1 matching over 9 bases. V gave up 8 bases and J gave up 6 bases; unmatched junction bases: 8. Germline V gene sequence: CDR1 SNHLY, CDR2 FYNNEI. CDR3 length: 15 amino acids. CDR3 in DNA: TGTGCCAGCGCCGGGACAGGGTTAGGTAATTCACCCCTCCACTTT. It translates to CASAGTGLGNSPLHF.

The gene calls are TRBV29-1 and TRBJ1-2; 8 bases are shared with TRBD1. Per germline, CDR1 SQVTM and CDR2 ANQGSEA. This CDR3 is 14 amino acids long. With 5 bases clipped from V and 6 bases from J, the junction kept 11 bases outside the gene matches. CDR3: CSVMDRARSNGYTF. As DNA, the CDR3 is TGCAGCGTTATGGACAGGGCGAGGAGCAATGGCTACACCTTC.

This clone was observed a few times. The CDR3 nucleotides are TGTGCCAGCAGCTTCTCAGGGGTTGGGGAGCAGTACTTC. It encodes CASSFSGVGEQYF. V gene TRBV5-4 combines with J gene TRBJ2-7, with D perhaps TRBD1 (6 bases). Trimming removed 2 bases at V and 7 bases at J, with 13 bases between. This CDR3 spans 13 amino acids. The germline CDR1 and CDR2 sequences are SGHNT and YYREEE (reference sequence).

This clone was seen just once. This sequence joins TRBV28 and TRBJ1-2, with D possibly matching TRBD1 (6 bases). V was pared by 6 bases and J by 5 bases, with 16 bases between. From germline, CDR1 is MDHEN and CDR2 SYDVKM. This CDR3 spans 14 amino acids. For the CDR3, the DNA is TGTGCCAGCAGGCTTGGGGGGGCGGGGTATGGCTACACCTTC. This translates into CASRLGGAGYGYTF.

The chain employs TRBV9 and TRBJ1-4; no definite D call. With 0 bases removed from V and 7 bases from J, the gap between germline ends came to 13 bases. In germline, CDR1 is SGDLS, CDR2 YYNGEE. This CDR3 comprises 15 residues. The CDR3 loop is CASSVGAGMSEKLFF. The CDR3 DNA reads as TGTGCCAGCAGCGTAGGAGCGGGTATGAGTGAAAAACTGTTTTTT.

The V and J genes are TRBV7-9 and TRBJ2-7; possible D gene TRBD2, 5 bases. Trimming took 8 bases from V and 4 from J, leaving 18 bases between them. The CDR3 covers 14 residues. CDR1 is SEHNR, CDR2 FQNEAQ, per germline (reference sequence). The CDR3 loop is CASQRGSNFYEQYF. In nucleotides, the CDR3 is TGTGCCAGCCAACGGGGATCAAACTTTTACGAGCAGTACTTC.

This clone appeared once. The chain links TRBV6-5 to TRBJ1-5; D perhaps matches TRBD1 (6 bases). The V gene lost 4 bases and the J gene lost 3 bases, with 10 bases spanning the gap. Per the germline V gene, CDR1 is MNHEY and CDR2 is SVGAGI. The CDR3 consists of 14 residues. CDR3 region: CASSSQGNNQPQHF. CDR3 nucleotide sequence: TGTGCCAGCAGTTCACAGGGTAACAATCAGCCCCAGCATTTT.

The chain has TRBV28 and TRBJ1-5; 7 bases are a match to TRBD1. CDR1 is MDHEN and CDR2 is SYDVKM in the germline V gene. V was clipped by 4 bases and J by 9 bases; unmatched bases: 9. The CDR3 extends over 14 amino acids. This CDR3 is CASSSATGSGPQHF. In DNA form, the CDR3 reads TGTGCCAGCAGTTCGGCGACAGGGAGCGGGCCCCAGCATTTT. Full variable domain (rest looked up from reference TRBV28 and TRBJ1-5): DVKVTQSSRYLVKRTGEKVFLECVQDMDHENMFWYRQDPGLGLRLIYFSYDVKMKEKGDIPEGYSVSREKKERFSLILESASTNQTSMYLCASSSATGSGPQHFGDGTRLSIL.

The CDR3 reads CASSLSKLGGYTF. The CDR3 region has the DNA TGTGCCAGCAGTTTGTCGAAGCTCGGTGGCTACACCTTC. V is TRBV28 and J is TRBJ1-2; D call uncertain. The length of the CDR3 is 13 residues. V gave up 3 bases and J gave up 7 bases, with 12 bases separating them. Germline-derived CDR1 and CDR2 are MDHEN and SYDVKM.

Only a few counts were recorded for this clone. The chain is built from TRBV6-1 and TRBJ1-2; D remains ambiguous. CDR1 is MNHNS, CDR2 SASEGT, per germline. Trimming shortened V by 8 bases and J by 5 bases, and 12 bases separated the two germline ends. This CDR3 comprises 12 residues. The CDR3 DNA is TGTGCCAGCTCCCCGGGATTTTATGGCTACACCTTC. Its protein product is CASSPGFYGYTF.

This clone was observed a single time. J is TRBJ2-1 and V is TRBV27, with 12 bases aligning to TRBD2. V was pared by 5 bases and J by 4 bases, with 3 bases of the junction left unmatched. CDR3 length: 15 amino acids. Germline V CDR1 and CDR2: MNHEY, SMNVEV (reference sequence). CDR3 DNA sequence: TGTGCCAGCAGTCCAGGACTAGCGGGGTACAATGAGCAGTTCTTC. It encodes CASSPGLAGYNEQFF.

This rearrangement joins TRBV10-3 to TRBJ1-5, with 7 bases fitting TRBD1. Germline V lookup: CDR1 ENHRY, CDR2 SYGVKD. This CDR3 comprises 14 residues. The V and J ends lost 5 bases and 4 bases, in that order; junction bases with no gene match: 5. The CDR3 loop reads CAISSGTENQPQHF. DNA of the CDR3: TGTGCCATCAGTTCCGGGACAGAAAATCAGCCCCAGCATTTT.